Detailed here is one T cell receptor beta chain. The target antigen is unknown. Possible read error: a much larger clone is one base away. The sample originates from a study of T cell repertoires in cytomegalovirus infection. Study as a whole: Public TCR beta signatures provided an indication of both CMV infection and a matching HLA type. Regarding the study as a whole: Clonotypes of TCR beta that were HLA-C-restricted and CMV-specific dominated the ex vivo response. Pooled public TCR beta family frequency picked out CMV carriers with the relevant HLA.

TCRdb processed the reads anew with MiXCR; each CDR3 protein has one entry. The table lists fewer than 250,000 distinct CDR3 sequences, about 23% of them singletons. Germline V gene data show CDR1 as SGHTA and CDR2 as FQGNSA. This CDR3 region has 15 residues. The chain has TRBV7-2 and TRBJ1-4; D gene uncertain. The clonotype comes from a human donor in good health (CMV status not recorded). Some clones in this sample may be carry-over from other donors' samples. The sample taken for sequencing was CD8+ T cells from PBMCs. The CDR3 loop is CGSSLSAAMGEKLFF. As DNA, the CDR3 is TGTGGCAGCAGCTTAAGTGCAGCCATGGGTGAAAAACTGTTTTTT.